The present TCR beta chain was sequenced within a study of blood T cell repertoires in COVID-19. In the study overall: Specimens from acute and convalescent COVID-19 originated in the United States, Italy and Spain. The cDNA or gDNA used as material had been derived from T cells, B-cell-depleted T cells, or PBMCs.

This clone was seen just once. The germline CDR1 and CDR2 sequences are LGHDT and YNNKEL (reference sequence). Deletions cut 7 bases from V and 4 bases from J, with 14 bases between. The CDR3 contains 15 residues. Original processing methods: Nucleated cell number was recorded as an estimate derived from reference gene primer amplification. Some clones are missing from TCRdb's copy, which holds only in-frame ones; the method was immunoSEQ multiplex PCR. The D gene and trimming were derived from the DNA, and the V and J assignments and clone size from that table. The data contain 250,000 to 300,000 clones, 75% to 90% of them seen just once; the ten biggest clones take up around 2.2%.

Material for sequencing was peripheral blood. The origin of this receptor is a woman aged 45-60 years who had recovered from COVID-19. V gene TRBV3-1 (or the pseudogene TRBV3-2) combines with J gene TRBJ2-6, with D possibly matching TRBD1 (6 bases). DNA of the CDR3: TGTGCCAGCAACTTACAGGGTCCCGGGGCCAACGTCCTGACTTTC. Residues: CASNLQGPGANVLTF.